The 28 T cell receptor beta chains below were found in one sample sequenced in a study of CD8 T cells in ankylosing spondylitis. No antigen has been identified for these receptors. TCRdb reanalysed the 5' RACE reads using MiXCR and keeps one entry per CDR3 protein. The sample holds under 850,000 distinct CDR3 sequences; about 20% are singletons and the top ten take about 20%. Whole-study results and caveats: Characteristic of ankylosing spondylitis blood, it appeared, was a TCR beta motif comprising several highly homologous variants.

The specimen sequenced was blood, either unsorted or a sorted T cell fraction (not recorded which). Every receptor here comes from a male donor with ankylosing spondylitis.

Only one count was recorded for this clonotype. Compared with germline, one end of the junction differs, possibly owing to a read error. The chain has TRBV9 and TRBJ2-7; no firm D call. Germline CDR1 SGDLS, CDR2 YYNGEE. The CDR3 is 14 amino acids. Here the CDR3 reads CASTVVVRSYEQYF. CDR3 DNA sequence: TGTGCCAGCACCGTAGTGGTCAGGTCCTACGAGCAGTACTTC.

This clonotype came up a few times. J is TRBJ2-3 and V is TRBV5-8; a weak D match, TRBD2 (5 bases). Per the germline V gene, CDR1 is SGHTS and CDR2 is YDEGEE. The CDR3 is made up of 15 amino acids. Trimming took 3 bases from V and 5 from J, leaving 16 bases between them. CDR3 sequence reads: CASSSLLGVGDTQYF. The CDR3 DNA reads TGTGCCAGCAGCTCATTACTAGGAGTTGGAGATACGCAGTATTTT.

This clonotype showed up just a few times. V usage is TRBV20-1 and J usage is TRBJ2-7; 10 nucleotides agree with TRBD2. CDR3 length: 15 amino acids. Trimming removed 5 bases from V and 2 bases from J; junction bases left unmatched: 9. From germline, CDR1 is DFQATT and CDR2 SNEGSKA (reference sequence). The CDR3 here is CSAHTSSGRAYEQYF. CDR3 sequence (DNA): TGCAGTGCTCACACCTCTAGCGGGAGAGCCTACGAGCAGTACTTC.

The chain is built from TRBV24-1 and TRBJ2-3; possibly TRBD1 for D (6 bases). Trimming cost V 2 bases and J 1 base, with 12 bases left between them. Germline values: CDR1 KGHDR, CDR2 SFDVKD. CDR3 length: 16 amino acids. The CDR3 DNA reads TGTGCCACCAGTGATTGGGACACGAGACGCACAGATACGCAGTATTTT. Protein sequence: CATSDWDTRRTDTQYF.

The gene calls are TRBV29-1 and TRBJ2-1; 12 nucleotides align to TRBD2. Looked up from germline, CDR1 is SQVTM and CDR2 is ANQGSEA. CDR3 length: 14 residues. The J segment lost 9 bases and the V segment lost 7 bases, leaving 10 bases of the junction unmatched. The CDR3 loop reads CSAMGLAGAGEQFF. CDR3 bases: TGCAGCGCTATGGGACTAGCGGGTGCGGGTGAGCAGTTCTTC.

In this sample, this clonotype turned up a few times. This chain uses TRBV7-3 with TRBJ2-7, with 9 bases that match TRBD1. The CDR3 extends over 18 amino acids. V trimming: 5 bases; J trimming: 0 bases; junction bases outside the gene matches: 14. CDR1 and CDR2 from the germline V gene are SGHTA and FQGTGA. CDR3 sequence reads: CASSPHPPGQGSSYEQYF. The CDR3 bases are TGTGCCAGCAGCCCACACCCCCCCGGACAGGGGAGCTCCTACGAGCAGTACTTC.

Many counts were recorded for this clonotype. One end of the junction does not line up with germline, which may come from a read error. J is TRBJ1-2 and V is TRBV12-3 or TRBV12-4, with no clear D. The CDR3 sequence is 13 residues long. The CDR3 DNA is TGTGCCAGCAGCTTAGGACGGGGCTATGGCTACACCTTC. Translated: CASSLGRGYGYTF.

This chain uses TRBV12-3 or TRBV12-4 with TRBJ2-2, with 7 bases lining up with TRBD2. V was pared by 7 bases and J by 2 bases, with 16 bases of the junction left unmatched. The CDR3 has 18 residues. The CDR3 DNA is TGTGCCAGCAACCAGCCCTCGGGTCTAGCGGTAAACACCGGGGAGCTGTTTTTT. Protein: CASNQPSGLAVNTGELFF.

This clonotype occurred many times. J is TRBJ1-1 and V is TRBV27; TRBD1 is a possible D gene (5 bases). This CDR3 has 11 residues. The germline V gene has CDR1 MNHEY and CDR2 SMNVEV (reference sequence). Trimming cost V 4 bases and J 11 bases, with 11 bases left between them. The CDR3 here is CASSSRDAAFF. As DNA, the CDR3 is TGTGCCAGCAGTTCCCGGGACGCGGCTTTCTTT.

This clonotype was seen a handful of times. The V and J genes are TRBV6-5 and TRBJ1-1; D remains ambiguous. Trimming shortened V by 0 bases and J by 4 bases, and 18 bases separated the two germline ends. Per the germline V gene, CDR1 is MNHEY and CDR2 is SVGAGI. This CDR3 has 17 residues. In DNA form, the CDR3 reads TGTGCCAGCAGTTACTCGACGGGGATCGGCAAGGCCACTGAAGCTTTCTTT. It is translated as CASSYSTGIGKATEAFF.

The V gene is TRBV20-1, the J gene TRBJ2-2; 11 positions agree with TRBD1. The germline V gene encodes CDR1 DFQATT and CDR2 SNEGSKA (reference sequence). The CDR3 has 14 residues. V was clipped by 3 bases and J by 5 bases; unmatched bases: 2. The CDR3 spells CSASGTGGTGELFF. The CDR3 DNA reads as TGCAGTGCTAGTGGGACAGGGGGTACCGGGGAGCTGTTTTTT.

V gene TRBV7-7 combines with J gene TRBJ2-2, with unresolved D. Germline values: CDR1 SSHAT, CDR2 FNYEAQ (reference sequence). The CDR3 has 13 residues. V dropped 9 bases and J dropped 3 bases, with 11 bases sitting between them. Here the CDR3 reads CASRDQDTGELFF. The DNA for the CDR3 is TGTGCCAGTAGGGATCAAGACACCGGGGAGCTGTTTTTT.

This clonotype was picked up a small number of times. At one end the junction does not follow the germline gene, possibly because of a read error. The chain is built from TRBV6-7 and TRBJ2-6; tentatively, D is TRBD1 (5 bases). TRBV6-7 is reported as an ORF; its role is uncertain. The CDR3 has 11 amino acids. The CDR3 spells CGHSGANVLTF. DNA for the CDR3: TGCGGACACTCTGGGGCCAACGTCCTGACTTTC.

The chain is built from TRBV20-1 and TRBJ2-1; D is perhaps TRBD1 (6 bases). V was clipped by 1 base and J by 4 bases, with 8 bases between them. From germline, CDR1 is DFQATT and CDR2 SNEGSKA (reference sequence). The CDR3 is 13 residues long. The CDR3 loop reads CSARGQVYNEQFF. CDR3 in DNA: TGCAGTGCTAGAGGACAGGTTTACAATGAGCAGTTCTTC.

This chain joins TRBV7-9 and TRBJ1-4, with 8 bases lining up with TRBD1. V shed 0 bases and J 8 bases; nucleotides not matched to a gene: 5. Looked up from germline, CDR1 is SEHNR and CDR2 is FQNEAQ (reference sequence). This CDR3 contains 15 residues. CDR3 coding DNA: TGTGCCAGCAGCTTAGCGGCAGGGGGCGAAGAAAAACTGTTTTTT. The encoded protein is CASSLAAGGEEKLFF.

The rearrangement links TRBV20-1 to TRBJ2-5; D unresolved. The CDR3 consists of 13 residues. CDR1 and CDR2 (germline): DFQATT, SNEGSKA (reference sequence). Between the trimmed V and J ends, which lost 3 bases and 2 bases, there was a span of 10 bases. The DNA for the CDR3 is TGCAGTGCTAGTGTCCTTTTTCAAGAGACCCAGTACTTC. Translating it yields CSASVLFQETQYF.

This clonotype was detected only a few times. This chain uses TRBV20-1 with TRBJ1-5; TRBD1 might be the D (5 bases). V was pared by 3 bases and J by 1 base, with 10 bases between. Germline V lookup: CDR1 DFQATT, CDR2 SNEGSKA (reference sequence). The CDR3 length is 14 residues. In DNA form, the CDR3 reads TGCAGTGCTAGGGGGGGACCGAGCAATCAGCCCCAGCATTTT. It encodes CSARGGPSNQPQHF.

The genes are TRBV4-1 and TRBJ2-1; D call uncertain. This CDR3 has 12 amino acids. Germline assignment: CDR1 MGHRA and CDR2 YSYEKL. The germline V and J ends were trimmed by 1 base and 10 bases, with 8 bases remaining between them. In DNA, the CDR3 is TGCGCCAGCAGCCAAGCAACTAACGAGCAGTTCTTC. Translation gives CASSQATNEQFF.

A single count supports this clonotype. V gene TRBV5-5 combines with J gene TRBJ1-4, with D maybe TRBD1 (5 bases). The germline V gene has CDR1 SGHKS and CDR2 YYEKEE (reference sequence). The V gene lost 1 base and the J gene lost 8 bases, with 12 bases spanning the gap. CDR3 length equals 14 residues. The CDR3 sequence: CASSLLGVKEKLFF. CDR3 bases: TGTGCCAGCAGCTTGTTAGGGGTTAAGGAAAAACTGTTTTTT.

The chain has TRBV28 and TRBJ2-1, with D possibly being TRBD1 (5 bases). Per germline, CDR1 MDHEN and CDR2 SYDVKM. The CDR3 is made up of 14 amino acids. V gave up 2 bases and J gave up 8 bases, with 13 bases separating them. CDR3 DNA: TGTGCCAGCAGTTTAGGGCAGGGTATCCATGAGCAGTTCTTC. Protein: CASSLGQGIHEQFF. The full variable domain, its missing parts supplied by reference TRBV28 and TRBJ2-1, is DVKVTQSSRYLVKRTGEKVFLECVQDMDHENMFWYRQDPGLGLRLIYFSYDVKMKEKGDIPEGYSVSREKKERFSLILESASTNQTSMYLCASSLGQGIHEQFFGPGTRLTVL.

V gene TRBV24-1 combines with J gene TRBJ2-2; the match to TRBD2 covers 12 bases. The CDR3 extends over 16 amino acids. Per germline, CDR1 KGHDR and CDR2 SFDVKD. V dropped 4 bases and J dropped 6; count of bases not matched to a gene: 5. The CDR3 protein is CATSDRLAGAAGELFF. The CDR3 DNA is TGTGCCACCAGTGACCGACTAGCGGGAGCGGCCGGGGAGCTGTTTTTT.

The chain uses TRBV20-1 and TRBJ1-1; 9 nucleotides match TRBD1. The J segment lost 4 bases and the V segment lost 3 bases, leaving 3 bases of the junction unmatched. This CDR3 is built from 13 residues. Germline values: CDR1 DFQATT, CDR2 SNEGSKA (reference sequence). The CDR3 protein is CSARQTGGTEAFF. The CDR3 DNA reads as TGCAGTGCTAGGCAGACAGGGGGCACTGAAGCTTTCTTT.

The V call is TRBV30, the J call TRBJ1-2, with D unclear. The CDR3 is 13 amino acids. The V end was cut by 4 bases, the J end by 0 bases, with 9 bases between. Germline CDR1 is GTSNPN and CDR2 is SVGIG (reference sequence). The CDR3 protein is CAWTELANYGYTF. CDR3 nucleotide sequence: TGTGCCTGGACCGAGTTAGCTAACTATGGCTACACCTTC.

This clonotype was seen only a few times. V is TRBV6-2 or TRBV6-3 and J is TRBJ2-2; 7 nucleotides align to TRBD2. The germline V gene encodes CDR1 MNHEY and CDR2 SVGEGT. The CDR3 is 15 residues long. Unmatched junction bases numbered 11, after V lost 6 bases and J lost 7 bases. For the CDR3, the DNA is TGTGCCAGCAGCAGGACTAGAGTCGAGCTCGGGGAGCTGTTTTTT. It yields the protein CASSRTRVELGELFF.

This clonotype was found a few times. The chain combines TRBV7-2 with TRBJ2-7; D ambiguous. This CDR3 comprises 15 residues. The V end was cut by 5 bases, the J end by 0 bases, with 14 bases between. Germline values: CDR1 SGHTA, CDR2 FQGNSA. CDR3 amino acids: CASSQSLTYSYEQYF. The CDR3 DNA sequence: TGTGCCAGCAGCCAGTCCCTCACCTACTCCTACGAGCAGTACTTC.

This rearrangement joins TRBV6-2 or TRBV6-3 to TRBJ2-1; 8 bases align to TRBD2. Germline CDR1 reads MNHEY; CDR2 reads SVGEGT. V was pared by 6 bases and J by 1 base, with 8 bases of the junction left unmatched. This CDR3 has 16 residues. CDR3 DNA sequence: TGTGCCAGCAGCATACTAGGACTAGCATCCTACAATGAGCAGTTCTTC. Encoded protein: CASSILGLASYNEQFF.

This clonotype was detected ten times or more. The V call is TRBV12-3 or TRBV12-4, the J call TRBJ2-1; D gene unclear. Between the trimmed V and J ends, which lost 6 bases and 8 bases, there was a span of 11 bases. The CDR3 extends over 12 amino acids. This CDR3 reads CASSQSWDEQFF. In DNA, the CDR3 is TGTGCCAGCAGCCAGTCCTGGGATGAGCAGTTCTTC.

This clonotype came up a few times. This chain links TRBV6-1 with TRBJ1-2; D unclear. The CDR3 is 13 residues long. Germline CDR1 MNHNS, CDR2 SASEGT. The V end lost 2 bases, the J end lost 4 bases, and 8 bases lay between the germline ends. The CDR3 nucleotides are TGTGCCAGCAGTGAACGTCTAGCCTATGGCTACACCTTC. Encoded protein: CASSERLAYGYTF.